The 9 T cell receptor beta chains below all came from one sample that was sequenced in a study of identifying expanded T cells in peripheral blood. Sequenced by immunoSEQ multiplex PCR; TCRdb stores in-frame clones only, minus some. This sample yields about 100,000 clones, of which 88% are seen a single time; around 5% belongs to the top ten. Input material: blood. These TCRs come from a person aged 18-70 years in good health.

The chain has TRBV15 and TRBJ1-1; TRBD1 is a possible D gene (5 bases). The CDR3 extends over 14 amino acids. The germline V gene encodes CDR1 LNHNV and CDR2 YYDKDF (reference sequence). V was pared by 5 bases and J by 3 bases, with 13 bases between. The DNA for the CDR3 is TGTGCCACCAGCTCCTCTCGGGGGTACACTGAAGCTTTCTTT. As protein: CATSSSRGYTEAFF. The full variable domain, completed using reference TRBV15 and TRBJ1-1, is DAMVIQNPRYQVTQFGKPVTLSCSQTLNHNVMYWYQQKSSQAPKLLFHYYDKDFNNEADTPDNFQSRRPNTSFCFLDIRSPGLGDTAMYLCATSSSRGYTEAFFGQGTRLTVV.

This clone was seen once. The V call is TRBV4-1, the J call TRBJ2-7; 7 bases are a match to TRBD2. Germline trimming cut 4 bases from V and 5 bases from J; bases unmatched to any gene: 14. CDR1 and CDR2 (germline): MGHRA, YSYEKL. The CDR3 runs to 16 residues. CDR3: CASSPTSSGAVHEQYF. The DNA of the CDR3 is TGCGCCAGCAGCCCAACTTCTAGCGGAGCCGTCCACGAGCAGTACTTC.

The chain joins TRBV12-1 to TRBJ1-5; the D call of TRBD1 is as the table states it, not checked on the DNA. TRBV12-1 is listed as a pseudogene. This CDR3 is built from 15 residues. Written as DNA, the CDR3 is TGTGACGGGACAGGGAGCGAATATAGCAATCAGCCCCAGCATTTT. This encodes CDGTGSEYSNQPQHF.

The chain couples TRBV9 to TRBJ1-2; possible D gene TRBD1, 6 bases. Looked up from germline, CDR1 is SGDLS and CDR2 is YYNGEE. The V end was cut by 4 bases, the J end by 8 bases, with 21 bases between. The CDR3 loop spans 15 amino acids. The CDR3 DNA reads TGTGCCAGCAGCTTAAGACCAGGGGACGGTGGGGGCTACACCTTC. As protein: CASSLRPGDGGGYTF.

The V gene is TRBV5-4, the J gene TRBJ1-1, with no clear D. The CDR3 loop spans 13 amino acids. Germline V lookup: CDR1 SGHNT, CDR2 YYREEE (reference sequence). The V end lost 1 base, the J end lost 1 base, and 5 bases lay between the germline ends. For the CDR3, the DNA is TGTGCCAGCAGCTTGATGTGGAACACTGAAGCTTTCTTT. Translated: CASSLMWNTEAFF.

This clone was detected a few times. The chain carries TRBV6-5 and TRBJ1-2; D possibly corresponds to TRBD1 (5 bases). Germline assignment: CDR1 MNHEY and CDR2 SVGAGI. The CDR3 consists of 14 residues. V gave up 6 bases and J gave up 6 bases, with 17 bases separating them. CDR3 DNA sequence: TGTGCCAGCAGAGAACTCAGGGTTTCCGATGGCTACACCTTC. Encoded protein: CASRELRVSDGYTF.

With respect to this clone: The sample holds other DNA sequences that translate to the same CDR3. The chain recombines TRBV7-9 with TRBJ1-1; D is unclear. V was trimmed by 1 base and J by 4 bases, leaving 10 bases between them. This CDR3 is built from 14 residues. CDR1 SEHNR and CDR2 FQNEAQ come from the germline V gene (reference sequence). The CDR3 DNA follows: TGTGCCAGCAGCTTAGACTCAGGCTCCACTGAAGCTTTCTTT. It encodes CASSLDSGSTEAFF.

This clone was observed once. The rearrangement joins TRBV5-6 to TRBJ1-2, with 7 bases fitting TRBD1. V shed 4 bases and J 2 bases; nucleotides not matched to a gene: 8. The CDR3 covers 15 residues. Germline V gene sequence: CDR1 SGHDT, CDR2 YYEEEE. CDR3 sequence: CASSRGRGQNYGYTF. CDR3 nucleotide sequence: TGTGCCAGCAGCCGGGGGAGGGGGCAAAACTATGGCTACACCTTC.

The CDR3 DNA follows: TGTGCCAGCAGCTGGGACACCAAGAACACTGAAGCTTTCTTT. It codes for CASSWDTKNTEAFF. The chain carries TRBV14 and TRBJ1-1; D may be TRBD1 (6 bases). Trimming took off 5 bases at V and 1 base at J, with 11 bases between the two ends. This CDR3 has 14 amino acids. CDR1 is SGHDN, CDR2 FVKESK, per germline. Full variable domain (remainder filled in from reference TRBV14 and TRBJ1-1): EAGVTQFPSHSVIEKGQTVTLRCDPISGHDNLYWYRRVMGKEIKFLLHFVKESKQDESGMPNNRFLAERTGGTYSTLKVQPAELEDSGVYFCASSWDTKNTEAFFGQGTRLTVV.